Given below is one T cell receptor (beta chain) in context. As yet, its antigen is unknown. 60 Vbeta and 13 Jbeta primers were used in PCR. Assay used: immunoSEQ multiplex PCR; TCRdb lists only in-frame clones, some missing. The table shows approximately 140,000 clones, with around 60% occurring only once. These data come from a study of cytomegalovirus exposure and HLA in healthy donors. Overall study results and limits: In a later analysis, DRB1 alleles had the most associated TCRs; HLA-C alleles the fewest. A missense DCLRE1C variant was associated with V- and J-gene trimming of TCR beta chains in a later analysis, and an independent cohort replicated the association. The study labeled approximately 150 TCR beta chains cytomegalovirus-associated.

This TCR came from an older woman in good health and CMV-seropositive. The sample consisted of PBMCs.

CDR3 in amino acids: CASSILQGVYGYTF. As DNA, the CDR3 is TGTGCCAGTAGTATCCTCCAGGGGGTCTATGGCTACACCTTC. The V gene is TRBV19, the J gene TRBJ1-2, with 7 bases aligning to TRBD1. The CDR3 sequence is 14 residues long. Per the germline V gene, CDR1 is LNHDA and CDR2 is SQIVND (reference sequence). J gave up 4 bases and V 3 bases, and 5 bases lay outside the gene matches.